These T cell receptor beta chains were read from a single sample in a study of blood T cell repertoires in COVID-19. Method: immunoSEQ multiplex PCR; TCRdb's copy keeps in-frame clones and lacks some. The table has 250,000 to 350,000 clones, over 75% seen once. Sequencing was performed on PBMCs or T cells enriched from blood (not recorded which). These receptor sequences come from a woman aged 30 to 39 who had recovered from COVID-19. The CDR3 runs from the conserved cysteine through the conserved F or W. D genes are given only for firm matches. For some rows the clone size is stated as once, few or many, or as a class when expanded; others skip it.

cdr3_aa: CASSPQGNRETQYF
cdr3_nt: TGTGCCAGTAGTCCCCAGGGGAACCGAGAGACCCAGTACTTC
j_call: TRBJ2-5
d_call: .
v_call: TRBV19
clone_size: .

cdr3_aa: CSVEPGRETQYF
cdr3_nt: TGCAGCGTTGAACCGGGGAGGGAGACCCAGTACTTC
j_call: TRBJ2-5
d_call: .
v_call: TRBV29-1
clone_size: .

cdr3_aa: CASRRTGVGQPQHF
cdr3_nt: TGTGCCAGCAGACGCACAGGGGTCGGCCAGCCCCAGCATTTT
j_call: TRBJ1-5
d_call: TRBD1
v_call: TRBV3-1/TRBV3-2
clone_size: .

cdr3_aa: CASSRTDNYEQYF
cdr3_nt: TGTGCCAGCTCTCGGACAGACAACTACGAGCAGTACTTC
j_call: TRBJ2-7
d_call: .
v_call: TRBV6-5
clone_size: .

cdr3_aa: CATGTGGETQYF
cdr3_nt: TGTGCCACCGGGACAGGGGGGGAGACCCAGTACTTC
j_call: TRBJ2-5
d_call: TRBD1
v_call: TRBV6-5
clone_size: .

cdr3_aa: CASSRGGLAGDTDTQYF
cdr3_nt: TGTGCCAGCAGCCGAGGGGGACTAGCGGGGGACACAGATACGCAGTATTTT
j_call: TRBJ2-3
d_call: TRBD2
v_call: TRBV11-2
clone_size: .

cdr3_aa: CASRTGAGYEQYF
cdr3_nt: TGTGCCAGCCGGACAGGGGCGGGTTACGAGCAGTACTTC
j_call: TRBJ2-7
d_call: TRBD1
v_call: TRBV27
clone_size: .

cdr3_aa: CASSEPGTGNYEQYF
cdr3_nt: TGCGCCAGCAGCGAGCCGGGGACAGGGAACTACGAGCAGTACTTC
j_call: TRBJ2-7
d_call: TRBD1
v_call: TRBV5-1
clone_size: once

cdr3_aa: CASSLWGAGGNEQFF
cdr3_nt: TGCGCCAGCAGCTTGTGGGGAGCAGGGGGCAATGAGCAGTTCTTC
j_call: TRBJ2-1
d_call: TRBD1
v_call: TRBV5-1
clone_size: .

cdr3_aa: CASSRTRQGDSYEQYF
cdr3_nt: TGTGCCAGCAGCCGGACCAGACAGGGAGACTCCTACGAGCAGTACTTC
j_call: TRBJ2-7
d_call: TRBD1
v_call: TRBV4-2
clone_size: .

cdr3_aa: CASTHRTGWVPGELFF
cdr3_nt: TGCGCCAGCACCCACAGGACAGGGTGGGTTCCCGGGGAGCTGTTTTTT
j_call: TRBJ2-2
d_call: TRBD1
v_call: TRBV10-2
clone_size: .

cdr3_aa: CASSTSGIETGELFF
cdr3_nt: TGCGCCAGCAGTACTAGCGGGATAGAAACCGGGGAGCTGTTTTTT
j_call: TRBJ2-2
d_call: TRBD2
v_call: TRBV10-2
clone_size: .

cdr3_aa: CASSRQGLETQYF
cdr3_nt: TGTGCCAGCAGTCGACAGGGATTGGAGACCCAGTACTTC
j_call: TRBJ2-5
d_call: TRBD1
v_call: TRBV5-6
clone_size: .

cdr3_aa: CASSLAVGVESYGYTF
cdr3_nt: TGTGCCAGCAGCTTGGCCGTCGGGGTAGAGTCCTATGGCTACACCTTC
j_call: TRBJ1-2
d_call: .
v_call: TRBV5-4
clone_size: .

cdr3_aa: CASSDSRLYEQYF
cdr3_nt: TGTGCCAGCTCCGACAGTAGACTCTACGAGCAGTACTTC
j_call: TRBJ2-7
d_call: .
v_call: TRBV18
clone_size: .

cdr3_aa: CASSPQGLNTEAFF
cdr3_nt: TGTGCCAGCAGCCCTCAGGGGCTGAACACTGAAGCTTTCTTT
j_call: TRBJ1-1
d_call: .
v_call: TRBV7-2
clone_size: once

cdr3_aa: CASGTTGLNQPQHF
cdr3_nt: TGTGCCAGCGGCACGACAGGGTTAAATCAGCCCCAGCATTTT
j_call: TRBJ1-5
d_call: TRBD1
v_call: TRBV28
clone_size: .

cdr3_aa: CASSGNSDMFGNQPQHF
cdr3_nt: TGTGCCAGCAGTGGAAACTCGGACATGTTTGGCAATCAGCCCCAGCATTTT
j_call: TRBJ1-5
d_call: .
v_call: TRBV6-4
clone_size: .

cdr3_aa: CAISGRGVTDTQYF
cdr3_nt: TGTGCCATCAGTGGGCGGGGGGTCACAGATACGCAGTATTTT
j_call: TRBJ2-3
d_call: TRBD2
v_call: TRBV10-3
clone_size: once

cdr3_aa: CASSQGGNGDTQYF
cdr3_nt: TGCGCCAGCAGCCAAGGGGGCAATGGAGATACGCAGTATTTT
j_call: TRBJ2-3
d_call: .
v_call: TRBV4-1
clone_size: many

cdr3_aa: CASTKQAITQSYEQYF
cdr3_nt: TGCGCCAGCACCAAACAGGCCATCACGCAATCCTACGAGCAGTACTTC
j_call: TRBJ2-7
d_call: .
v_call: TRBV10-2
clone_size: .

cdr3_aa: CASTRTGGSIDTQYF
cdr3_nt: TGTGCCAGCACCCGAACTGGGGGGAGTATAGATACGCAGTATTTT
j_call: TRBJ2-3
d_call: .
v_call: TRBV6-5
clone_size: .

cdr3_aa: CASSGTKGEPSWRGYTF
cdr3_nt: TGTGCCAGCAGCGGAACCAAGGGTGAACCTAGCTGGCGTGGCTACACCTTC
j_call: TRBJ1-2
d_call: .
v_call: TRBV11-2
clone_size: .

cdr3_aa: CASSLAQLYGYTF
cdr3_nt: TGTGCCAGCAGTTTAGCTCAGTTATATGGCTACACCTTC
j_call: TRBJ1-2
d_call: .
v_call: TRBV12-3/TRBV12-4
clone_size: .

cdr3_aa: CASSPRTKWGMNTEAFF
cdr3_nt: TGCGCCAGCAGCCCTCGGACCAAGTGGGGCATGAACACTGAAGCTTTCTTT
j_call: TRBJ1-1
d_call: .
v_call: TRBV5-1
clone_size: few

cdr3_aa: CASSLSLAEVEETQYF
cdr3_nt: TGTGCCAGCAGTTTATCGCTAGCCGAGGTGGAAGAGACCCAGTACTTC
j_call: TRBJ2-5
d_call: .
v_call: TRBV28
clone_size: .

cdr3_aa: CASSIGQGGYGYTF
cdr3_nt: TGTGCCAGTAGTATAGGGCAGGGAGGCTATGGCTACACCTTC
j_call: TRBJ1-2
d_call: .
v_call: TRBV19
clone_size: .

cdr3_aa: CASRRQDMNTEAFF
cdr3_nt: TGCGCCAGCCGACGACAGGACATGAACACTGAAGCTTTCTTT
j_call: TRBJ1-1
d_call: .
v_call: TRBV5-1
clone_size: once

cdr3_aa: CATSRPRQEMNEQFF
cdr3_nt: TGTGCCACCAGCAGGCCGCGACAGGAGATGAATGAGCAGTTCTTC
j_call: TRBJ2-1
d_call: .
v_call: TRBV15
clone_size: once

cdr3_aa: CASSELRGGLYNSPLHF
cdr3_nt: TGTGCCAGCAGTGAATTAAGGGGAGGTTTGTATAATTCACCCCTCCACTTT
j_call: TRBJ1-6
d_call: .
v_call: TRBV25-1
clone_size: .

cdr3_aa: CASLDSGGSGELFF
cdr3_nt: TGTGCCTCCTTAGACTCAGGAGGATCCGGGGAGCTGTTTTTT
j_call: TRBJ2-2
d_call: .
v_call: TRBV19
clone_size: .

cdr3_aa: CASSQGERTESDEQFF
cdr3_nt: TGTGCCAGCAGCCAAGGTGAGCGCACTGAGTCGGATGAGCAGTTCTTC
j_call: TRBJ2-1
d_call: .
v_call: TRBV7-3
clone_size: .

cdr3_aa: CASSLAPGQGANAGELFF
cdr3_nt: TGTGCCAGCAGCTTGGCACCCGGGCAGGGGGCTAATGCCGGGGAGCTGTTTTTT
j_call: TRBJ2-2
d_call: TRBD1
v_call: TRBV5-4
clone_size: .

cdr3_aa: CASSPPSSGSYNEQFF
cdr3_nt: TGTGCCAGCTCACCACCGTCTAGCGGGTCTTACAATGAGCAGTTCTTC
j_call: TRBJ2-1
d_call: TRBD2
v_call: TRBV18
clone_size: .

cdr3_aa: CATREGLPLRANVLTF
cdr3_nt: TGTGCCACCAGGGAGGGACTGCCTTTAAGGGCCAACGTCCTGACTTTC
j_call: TRBJ2-6
d_call: .
v_call: TRBV15
clone_size: .

cdr3_aa: CASSSSGLAGALGEQFF
cdr3_nt: TGTGCCAGCAGCTCATCCGGACTAGCGGGAGCTTTGGGTGAGCAGTTCTTC
j_call: TRBJ2-1
d_call: TRBD2
v_call: TRBV7-9
clone_size: .

cdr3_aa: CASSGYSNQPQHF
cdr3_nt: TGTGCCAGCAGCGGGTACAGCAATCAGCCCCAGCATTTT
j_call: TRBJ1-5
d_call: .
v_call: TRBV28
clone_size: once

cdr3_aa: CASSPRQGGQPQHF
cdr3_nt: TGTGCCAGCAGCCCTCGACAGGGTGGGCAGCCCCAGCATTTT
j_call: TRBJ1-5
d_call: TRBD1
v_call: TRBV3-1/TRBV3-2
clone_size: .

cdr3_aa: CASSLGGTDTGELFF
cdr3_nt: TGTGCCAGCAGCTTGGGGGGGACAGACACCGGGGAGCTGTTTTTT
j_call: TRBJ2-2
d_call: TRBD1
v_call: TRBV5-5
clone_size: .

cdr3_aa: CATSDFRLAGEDNEQFF
cdr3_nt: TGTGCCACCAGTGATTTTCGACTAGCGGGAGAGGACAATGAGCAGTTCTTC
j_call: TRBJ2-1
d_call: TRBD2
v_call: TRBV24-1
clone_size: once

cdr3_aa: CAIREQGDATEAFF
cdr3_nt: TGTGCCATCAGGGAACAGGGAGACGCCACTGAAGCTTTCTTT
j_call: TRBJ1-1
d_call: .
v_call: TRBV10-3
clone_size: .

cdr3_aa: CASSWTGTGIYGYTF
cdr3_nt: TGTGCCAGCAGCTGGACCGGGACAGGAATCTATGGCTACACCTTC
j_call: TRBJ1-2
d_call: TRBD1
v_call: TRBV13
clone_size: .

cdr3_aa: CASSLVAGGNQPQHF
cdr3_nt: TGCGCCAGCAGCTTGGTAGCGGGGGGGAATCAGCCCCAGCATTTT
j_call: TRBJ1-5
d_call: .
v_call: TRBV5-1
clone_size: .

cdr3_aa: CASSQDPPTSGLQETQYF
cdr3_nt: TGTGCCAGCAGCCAAGATCCCCCGACTAGCGGGCTTCAAGAGACCCAGTACTTC
j_call: TRBJ2-5
d_call: TRBD2
v_call: TRBV3-1/TRBV3-2
clone_size: .

cdr3_aa: CASSPAQAGGYTF
cdr3_nt: TGTGCCAGCAGCCCTGCCCAGGCGGGTGGCTACACCTTC
j_call: TRBJ1-2
d_call: .
v_call: TRBV3-1/TRBV3-2
clone_size: .

cdr3_aa: CASSLGLAGANVLTF
cdr3_nt: TGCGCCAGCAGCTTGGGACTAGCTGGGGCCAACGTCCTGACTTTC
j_call: TRBJ2-6
d_call: .
v_call: TRBV5-1
clone_size: .

cdr3_aa: CASGTTGGDEQYF
cdr3_nt: TGTGCCAGCGGGACAACAGGGGGCGACGAGCAGTACTTC
j_call: TRBJ2-7
d_call: TRBD1
v_call: TRBV16
clone_size: .

cdr3_aa: CASSFSGFTGELFF
cdr3_nt: TGTGCCAGCAGTTTTTCAGGGTTCACCGGGGAGCTGTTTTTT
j_call: TRBJ2-2
d_call: .
v_call: TRBV28
clone_size: .

cdr3_aa: CASKDRSPADTQYF
cdr3_nt: TGTGCCAGCAAGGACAGGTCCCCAGCGGATACGCAGTATTTT
j_call: TRBJ2-3
d_call: TRBD1
v_call: TRBV28
clone_size: .

cdr3_aa: CASSQANFQGDYNEQFF
cdr3_nt: TGTGCCAGCAGCCAAGCTAACTTCCAGGGGGACTACAATGAGCAGTTCTTC
j_call: TRBJ2-1
d_call: TRBD1
v_call: TRBV3-1/TRBV3-2
clone_size: .

cdr3_aa: CASSQELISGGVGDEQFF
cdr3_nt: TGCGCCAGCAGCCAAGAGCTGATCTCGGGAGGGGTGGGAGATGAGCAGTTCTTC
j_call: TRBJ2-1
d_call: TRBD2
v_call: TRBV4-1
clone_size: .

cdr3_aa: CASSLTGPYDYEQYF
cdr3_nt: TGTGCCAGCAGTTTGACAGGACCTTACGATTACGAGCAGTACTTC
j_call: TRBJ2-7
d_call: .
v_call: TRBV28
clone_size: .

cdr3_aa: CASSYSSGGSQPQHF
cdr3_nt: TGTGCCAGCAGTTACTCTTCAGGGGGCAGTCAGCCCCAGCATTTT
j_call: TRBJ1-5
d_call: TRBD1
v_call: TRBV6-5
clone_size: .

cdr3_aa: CASSVATGRTDYGYTF
cdr3_nt: TGTGCCAGCAGCGTAGCTACGGGACGGACAGACTATGGCTACACCTTC
j_call: TRBJ1-2
d_call: .
v_call: TRBV9
clone_size: few

cdr3_aa: CASGFMNTEAFF
cdr3_nt: TGTGCCTCGGGGTTCATGAACACTGAAGCTTTCTTT
j_call: TRBJ1-1
d_call: .
v_call: TRBV30
clone_size: .